One sample yielded the 14 T cell receptor beta chains listed below, sequenced in a study of blood T cell repertoires in COVID-19. Libraries were prepared by immunoSEQ multiplex PCR; TCRdb keeps only in-frame clonotypes and omits some of them. The sample has about 240,000 clones, around four fifths seen once. Sequenced: peripheral blood. These receptor sequences come from an elderly woman with COVID-19, enrolled during active disease.

The rearrangement uses TRBV5-1 and TRBJ1-4; 7 positions match TRBD1. The V and J ends lost 3 bases and 3 bases, in that order; junction bases with no gene match: 5. CDR3 size: 15 residues. Germline V CDR1 and CDR2: SGHRS, YFSETQ. CDR3 residues: CASSSTGLANEKLFF. DNA for the CDR3: TGCGCCAGCAGCTCGACAGGGCTGGCTAATGAAAAACTGTTTTTT.

The chain recombines TRBV7-9 with TRBJ1-1, with 8 bases matching TRBD1. The CDR3 is 14 amino acids. Germline V gene data show CDR1 as SEHNR and CDR2 as FQNEAQ (reference sequence). The V and J ends lost 5 bases and 5 bases, in that order; junction bases with no gene match: 7. The CDR3: CASSRGQARTEAFF. CDR3 in DNA: TGTGCCAGCAGCAGGGGACAGGCCCGGACTGAAGCTTTCTTT.

The CDR3 protein is CASSPRGGKDEAFF. CDR3 nucleotides: TGTGCCAGCAGTCCTAGGGGAGGGAAGGATGAAGCTTTCTTT. The chain has TRBV6-5 and TRBJ1-1; D may be TRBD1 (5 bases). This CDR3 has 14 residues. The V gene's germline CDR1 is MNHEY and CDR2 SVGAGI. Trimming stripped 5 bases from V and 7 bases from J, with 17 bases between.

The V gene is TRBV19, the J gene TRBJ1-2; D not certain. Germline lookup yields CDR1 LNHDA and CDR2 SQIVND (reference sequence). This CDR3 is built from 13 residues. CDR3 DNA sequence: TGTGGACCTGAAAACAGAGCTAACTATGGCTACACCTTC. Translation gives CGPENRANYGYTF.

This sequence joins TRBV2 and TRBJ1-1; D unresolved. V dropped 9 bases and J dropped 0 bases, with 8 bases sitting between them. The V gene's germline CDR1 is SNHLY and CDR2 FYNNEI. This CDR3 is built from 12 residues. CDR3 sequence: CASTELNTEAFF. Written as DNA, the CDR3 is TGTGCCAGTACAGAGCTGAACACTGAAGCTTTCTTT.

The chain couples TRBV4-2 to TRBJ1-2, with 9 bases fitting TRBD1. With 5 bases clipped from V and 8 bases from J, the junction kept 12 bases outside the gene matches. Germline V lookup: CDR1 LGHNA, CDR2 YNFKEQ. There are 15 residues in the CDR3. The CDR3 coding sequence is TGTGCCAGCAGCACCCGACAGGGGGGCGGGGGAGGCTACACCTTC. This codes for CASSTRQGGGGGYTF.

J is TRBJ2-5 and V is TRBV20-1, with 8 bases identical to TRBD2. The CDR3 consists of 13 residues. With 3 bases clipped from V and 2 bases from J, the junction kept 2 bases outside the gene matches. The germline V gene encodes CDR1 DFQATT and CDR2 SNEGSKA (reference sequence). The CDR3 DNA reads TGCAGTGCTAGTAGCGGGATACAAGAGACCCAGTACTTC. Protein sequence: CSASSGIQETQYF.

The rearrangement uses TRBV28 and TRBJ2-2; TRBD2 agrees at 9 bases. V lost 6 bases to trimming and J lost 5 bases; unmatched junction nucleotides: 16. From germline, CDR1 is MDHEN and CDR2 SYDVKM. The CDR3 runs 18 residues. The CDR3 protein is CASSPTRRGGRGTGELFF. The DNA of the CDR3 is TGTGCCAGCAGCCCTACCCGGCGGGGCGGGAGGGGTACCGGGGAGCTGTTTTTT.

The gene calls are TRBV7-2 and TRBJ2-1; D gene unclear. V dropped 1 base and J dropped 6 bases, with 13 bases sitting between them. CDR1 is SGHTA and CDR2 is FQGNSA in the germline V gene. The CDR3 totals 15 residues. The CDR3 here is CASSLGRSNSNEQFF. The CDR3 DNA is TGTGCCAGCAGCTTAGGACGCTCAAACAGCAATGAGCAGTTCTTC.

This chain connects TRBV6-2 or TRBV6-3 to TRBJ1-5; D unclear. Per the germline V gene, CDR1 is MNHEY and CDR2 is SVGEGT. CDR3 size: 16 residues. Trimming took off 3 bases at V and 8 bases at J, with 20 bases between the two ends. CDR3 bases: TGTGCCAGCAGTTATGAAACAGCCCGCGCGGGTAAGCCCCAGCATTTT. Translated, it gives CASSYETARAGKPQHF.

V gene TRBV7-9 combines with J gene TRBJ2-5; TRBD1 matches at 8 bases. The V gene's germline CDR1 is SEHNR and CDR2 FQNEAQ (reference sequence). This CDR3 has 15 residues. The V segment lost 5 bases and the J segment 5 bases; nucleotides outside the gene matches: 10. The CDR3 region is CASSPTGGFVETQYF. DNA of the CDR3: TGTGCCAGCAGCCCTACAGGGGGTTTCGTCGAGACCCAGTACTTC. Drawing the rest from reference TRBV7-9 and TRBJ2-5, the complete variable domain is DTGVSQNPRHKITKRGQNVTFRCDPISEHNRLYWYRQTLGQGPEFLTYFQNEAQLEKSRLLSDRFSAERPKGSFSTLEIQRTEQGDSAMYLCASSPTGGFVETQYFGPGTRLLVL.

The chain has TRBV18 and TRBJ2-1; possible D gene TRBD1, 6 bases. V was cut by 6 bases and J by 1 base, with 13 bases left in between. The CDR3 consists of 15 residues. From germline, CDR1 is KGHSH and CDR2 LQKENI. CDR3 sequence (DNA): TGTGCCAGCTCTCCAATGCAGGGGTCCTACAATGAGCAGTTCTTC. Translation: CASSPMQGSYNEQFF.

The V and J genes are TRBV5-4 and TRBJ2-7; 11 nucleotides align to TRBD1. In germline, CDR1 is SGHNT, CDR2 YYREEE (reference sequence). The CDR3 is made up of 15 amino acids. Losses at the gene ends were 1 base for V and 5 bases for J; bases not matched to a gene: 5. The CDR3 bases are TGTGCCAGCAGCTTGAGGGACAGGGGGAGGCACGAGCAGTACTTC. This codes for CASSLRDRGRHEQYF.

The J gene is TRBJ1-2, the V gene TRBV5-6; D unclear. CDR1 and CDR2 from the germline V gene are SGHDT and YYEEEE. Trimming removed 0 bases from V and 1 base from J, with 10 bases in between. This CDR3 region has 15 residues. As DNA, the CDR3 is TGTGCCAGCAGCTTGGGGCTGACTTATAACTATGGCTACACCTTC. Protein sequence: CASSLGLTYNYGYTF.